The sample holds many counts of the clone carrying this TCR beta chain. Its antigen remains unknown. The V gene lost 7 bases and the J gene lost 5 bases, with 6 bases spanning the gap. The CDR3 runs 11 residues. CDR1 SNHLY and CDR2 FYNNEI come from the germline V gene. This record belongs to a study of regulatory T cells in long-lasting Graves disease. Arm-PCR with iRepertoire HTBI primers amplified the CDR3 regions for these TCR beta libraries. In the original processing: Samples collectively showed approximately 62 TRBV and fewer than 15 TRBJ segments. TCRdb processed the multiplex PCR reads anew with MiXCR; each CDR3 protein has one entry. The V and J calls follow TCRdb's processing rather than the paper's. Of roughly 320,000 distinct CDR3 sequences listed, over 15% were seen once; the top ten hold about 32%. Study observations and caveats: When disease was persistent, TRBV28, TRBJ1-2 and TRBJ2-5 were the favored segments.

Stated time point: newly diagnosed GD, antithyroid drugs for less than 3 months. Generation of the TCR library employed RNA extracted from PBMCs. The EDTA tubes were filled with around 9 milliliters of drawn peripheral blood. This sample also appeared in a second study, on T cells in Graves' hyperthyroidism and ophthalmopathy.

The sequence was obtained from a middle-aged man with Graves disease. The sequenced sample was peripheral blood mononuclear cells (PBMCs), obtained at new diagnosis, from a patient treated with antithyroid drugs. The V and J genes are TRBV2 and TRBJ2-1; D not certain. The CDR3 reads CASTGHNEQFF. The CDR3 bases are TGTGCCAGCACTGGCCACAATGAGCAGTTCTTC. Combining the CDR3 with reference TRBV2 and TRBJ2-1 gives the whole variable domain EPEVTQTPSHQVTQMGQEVILRCVPISNHLYFYWYRQILGQKVEFLVSFYNNEISEKSEIFDDQFSVERPDGSNFTLKIRSTKLEDSAMYFCASTGHNEQFFGPGTRLTVL.